This entry lists 26 T cell receptor beta chains sequenced from one sample in a study of CD8 T cells in ankylosing spondylitis (dated by TCRdb to about 2017). What the research found in general, with its limitations: Blood from ankylosing spondylitis patients appeared to be characterized by a TCR beta motif made up of several highly homologous amino acid variants.

For these receptors, no antigen is known. Libraries were constructed by 5' RACE. This sample was sequenced with an Illumina HiSeq 2500. The raw public data were reprocessed by TCRdb itself: fastp quality trimming at Q25, MiXCR clonotype calling, in-frame beta chains only. Identical CDR3 proteins give one entry, which carries the most common genes and DNA. The table for this sample lists about 130,000 distinct CDR3 sequences; 15% to 20% of them were counted only once. The top ten clones comprise about 33% of the sample. The sample comprised blood, either unsorted or a sorted T cell fraction (not recorded which). These receptors all come from a male donor with ankylosing spondylitis.

This clonotype was counted between two and nine times. This rearrangement joins TRBV27 to TRBJ1-2, with a weak D call TRBD1 (5 bases). Per germline, CDR1 MNHEY and CDR2 SMNVEV (reference sequence). The CDR3 has 13 residues. Trimming cost V 3 bases and J 1 base, with 6 bases left between them. CDR3: CASSFDSNYGYTF. Here the CDR3 DNA reads TGTGCCAGCAGTTTCGACAGTAACTATGGCTACACCTTC.

J is TRBJ2-3 and V is TRBV6-5; no clear D. Per germline, CDR1 MNHEY and CDR2 SVGAGI. This CDR3 spans 10 amino acids. V shed 10 bases and J shed 7 bases, with 9 bases lying between them. CDR3 coding DNA: TGTGCCACCCACACCCATACGCAGTATTTT. Translation: CATHTHTQYF.

The table lists this clonotype with many counts. The chain uses TRBV9 and TRBJ1-1; D gene unclear. V was trimmed by 0 bases and J by 0 bases, leaving 6 bases between them. The V gene's germline CDR1 is SGDLS and CDR2 YYNGEE. The CDR3 contains 14 residues. The CDR3 sequence: CASSVAGLNTEAFF. CDR3 DNA sequence: TGTGCCAGCAGCGTAGCAGGTCTGAACACTGAAGCTTTCTTT.

J is TRBJ2-7 and V is TRBV27; no clear D gene. Germline CDR1 and CDR2: MNHEY and SMNVEV (reference sequence). The CDR3 consists of 14 residues. Trimming stripped 5 bases from V and 7 bases from J, with 18 bases between. CDR3 DNA: TGTGCCAGCAGTCTCCCGTACGTTGCTCGGGAGCAGTACTTC. It specifies CASSLPYVAREQYF.

This chain uses TRBV28 with TRBJ2-4; perhaps TRBD1 as D (5 bases). Germline CDR1 MDHEN, CDR2 SYDVKM. This CDR3 is 14 amino acids long. V gave up 2 bases and J gave up 2 bases, with 7 bases separating them. DNA of the CDR3: TGTGCCAGCAGTTTAGGGGCGCCCAAAAACATTCAGTACTTC. Translating it yields CASSLGAPKNIQYF.

V usage is TRBV7-6 and J usage is TRBJ2-5, with D possibly TRBD2 on 5 matching bases. Germline CDR1 and CDR2: SGHVS and FNYEAQ. The CDR3 length is 12 residues. Trimming stripped 8 bases from V and 9 bases from J, with 16 bases between. The CDR3 DNA is TGTGCCAGCGGAGGAGTTATGTGGGCCCAGTACTTC. It codes for CASGGVMWAQYF.

The sample holds many counts of this clonotype. The J gene is TRBJ2-7, the V gene TRBV12-3 or TRBV12-4; possible D gene TRBD1, 6 bases. This CDR3 contains 13 residues. Trimming pared 10 bases from V and 2 bases from J, leaving 15 bases between. The CDR3 loop is CATPGDRTYEQYF. CDR3 DNA: TGTGCCACCCCAGGAGACAGGACCTACGAGCAGTACTTC.

This clonotype was detected a few times. The rearrangement uses TRBV24-1 and TRBJ1-1; D ambiguous. CDR3 length: 16 residues. Germline CDR1 reads KGHDR; CDR2 reads SFDVKD. Trimming took 0 bases from V and 1 from J, leaving 11 bases between them. In nucleotides, the CDR3 is TGTGCCACCAGTGATTTGCGACTTACGGGGAACACTGAAGCTTTCTTT. Encoded protein: CATSDLRLTGNTEAFF.

This clonotype showed up just a few times. The V call is TRBV5-1, the J call TRBJ2-7; TRBD2 might be the D (6 bases). CDR1 and CDR2 from the germline V gene are SGHRS and YFSETQ. V was trimmed by 3 bases and J by 0 bases, leaving 10 bases between them. The CDR3 is 14 amino acids. The CDR3 region has the DNA TGCGCCAGCAGCTCCCCGGGAGACTCCTACGAGCAGTACTTC. Translation: CASSSPGDSYEQYF.

CDR3 nucleotide sequence: TGTGCCAGCAGCCACACCTCTAGCGGGAGCCCCACAGATACGCAGTATTTT. This codes for CASSHTSSGSPTDTQYF. The V gene is TRBV14, the J gene TRBJ2-3, with 10 bases aligning to TRBD2. V lost 3 bases and J lost 2; bases outside the gene matches: 8. This CDR3 has 17 amino acids. Germline loops: CDR1 SGHDN, CDR2 FVKESK. The whole variable domain, filled in from reference TRBV14 and TRBJ2-3, reads EAGVTQFPSHSVIEKGQTVTLRCDPISGHDNLYWYRRVMGKEIKFLLHFVKESKQDESGMPNNRFLAERTGGTYSTLKVQPAELEDSGVYFCASSHTSSGSPTDTQYFGPGTRLTVL.

This clonotype was recorded many times. The chain recombines TRBV9 with TRBJ2-1, with D uncertain. Germline loops: CDR1 SGDLS, CDR2 YYNGEE. V was pared by 0 bases and J by 2 bases, with 12 bases between. CDR3 size: 16 residues. This CDR3 reads CASSVDGAVTYNEQFF. In nucleotides, the CDR3 is TGTGCCAGCAGCGTAGACGGTGCCGTAACCTACAATGAGCAGTTCTTC.

The chain links TRBV20-1 to TRBJ2-7; TRBD1 is a possible D gene (7 bases). Trimming removed 5 bases from V and 3 bases from J, with 11 bases in between. Looked up from germline, CDR1 is DFQATT and CDR2 is SNEGSKA (reference sequence). The CDR3 extends over 12 amino acids. Here the CDR3 DNA reads TGCAGTGCTCGGCAGGGGGGCTACGAGCAGTACTTC. The encoded protein is CSARQGGYEQYF.

This chain links TRBV7-8 with TRBJ2-2, with TRBD2 as a possible D gene (6 bases). From germline, CDR1 is SGHVS and CDR2 FQNEAQ. The V gene lost 5 bases and the J gene lost 3 bases, with 16 bases spanning the gap. The CDR3 sequence is 16 residues long. CDR3 amino acids: CASSPPGSDYTGELFF. The CDR3 nucleotides read TGTGCCAGCAGCCCACCCGGGAGCGACTACACCGGGGAGCTGTTTTTT.

In its sample, this clonotype was seen a few times. The CDR3 DNA reads TGTGCCAGCAGCCGGGGGACTGGGGCCAACGTCCTGACTTTC. Protein product: CASSRGTGANVLTF. The genes are TRBV14 and TRBJ2-6, with D possibly called TRBD1 or TRBD2 (5 bases each). The V end was cut by 4 bases, the J end by 2 bases, with 6 bases between. CDR1 is SGHDN and CDR2 is FVKESK in the germline V gene. This CDR3 has 14 residues.

Points on this clonotype: At one end, the junction sequence differs from germline, possibly due to a read error. This rearrangement joins TRBV25-1 to TRBJ1-6; a possible D gene is TRBD1 (5 bases). This CDR3 has 16 residues. CDR1 and CDR2 from the germline V gene are MGHDK and SYGVNS. This chain's CDR3 is CASSENGGGFNTPLHF. DNA of the CDR3: TGTGCCAGCAGTGAAAATGGTGGGGGGTTTAATACACCCCTCCACTTT.

The chain employs TRBV28 and TRBJ2-1; TRBD2 aligns across 9 bases. Germline trimming cut 4 bases from V and 0 bases from J; bases unmatched to any gene: 13. The germline gives CDR1 MDHEN, CDR2 SYDVKM. CDR3 length equals 19 residues. Here the CDR3 DNA reads TGTGCCAGCAGTTATTCCGGGACTAGCTGGTCGAGCTCCTACAATGAGCAGTTCTTC. Its translation is CASSYSGTSWSSSYNEQFF.

The chain links TRBV20-1 to TRBJ2-7, with 13 bases lining up with TRBD2. Germline V gene lookup returns CDR1 DFQATT and CDR2 SNEGSKA (reference sequence). The junction had 8 bases not matched to a gene; V was cut back by 6 bases and J by 3 bases. The CDR3 has 15 amino acids. This chain's CDR3 is CSATDGTSGNYEQYF. The CDR3 DNA is TGCAGTGCCACCGATGGGACTAGCGGGAACTACGAGCAGTACTTC.

This clonotype has a handful of counts. The V call is TRBV27, the J call TRBJ2-5, with D perhaps TRBD1 or TRBD2 (5 bases each). The CDR3 spans 14 residues. Per germline, CDR1 MNHEY and CDR2 SMNVEV (reference sequence). Trimming pared 5 bases from V and 5 bases from J, leaving 15 bases between. CDR3 DNA sequence: TGTGCCAGCAGTATTGGGACCTTCGGGGAGACCCAGTACTTC. Residues: CASSIGTFGETQYF.

The rearrangement uses TRBV12-3 or TRBV12-4 and TRBJ2-1; 11 nucleotides match TRBD2. With 5 bases clipped from V and 0 bases from J, the junction kept 9 bases outside the gene matches. This CDR3 spans 18 amino acids. The CDR3 sequence is CASSPIAGGPSSYNEQFF. CDR3 coding DNA: TGTGCCAGCAGTCCAATAGCGGGAGGGCCGAGCTCCTACAATGAGCAGTTCTTC.

Only a few counts were recorded for this clonotype. The rearrangement joins TRBV14 to TRBJ1-6, with D perhaps matching TRBD1 (6 bases). V was trimmed by 1 base and J by 11 bases, leaving 15 bases between them. CDR3 length equals 15 residues. Germline CDR1 is SGHDN and CDR2 is FVKESK. The chain's CDR3 is CASSQGQASFPPLHF. The CDR3 DNA reads as TGTGCCAGCAGCCAAGGACAGGCCTCCTTTCCACCCCTCCACTTT.

In this sample, this clonotype turned up a few times. The gene calls are TRBV14 and TRBJ1-2; D is unresolved. Trimming removed 1 base from V and 3 bases from J, with 3 bases in between. CDR1 and CDR2 from the germline V gene are SGHDN and FVKESK. The CDR3 extends over 12 amino acids. The CDR3 spells CASSQAHYGYTF. The CDR3 DNA reads TGTGCCAGCAGCCAAGCGCACTATGGCTACACCTTC.

The chain recombines TRBV2 with TRBJ2-1; the D is unclear. Germline CDR1 reads SNHLY; CDR2 reads FYNNEI. V was pared by 4 bases and J by 6 bases, with 7 bases between. CDR3 length: 12 amino acids. The CDR3 spells CASSVPGNEQFF. For the CDR3, the DNA is TGTGCCAGCAGTGTTCCGGGCAATGAGCAGTTCTTC. Complete variable domain (other parts from reference TRBV2 and TRBJ2-1): EPEVTQTPSHQVTQMGQEVILRCVPISNHLYFYWYRQILGQKVEFLVSFYNNEISEKSEIFDDQFSVERPDGSNFTLKIRSTKLEDSAMYFCASSVPGNEQFFGPGTRLTVL.

CDR3 protein: CASSLQGAVTEAFF. DNA of the CDR3: TGTGCCAGCAGTTTACAGGGGGCTGTCACTGAAGCTTTCTTT. The J gene is TRBJ1-1, the V gene TRBV27, with TRBD1 matching over 8 bases. With 2 bases clipped from V and 4 bases from J, the junction kept 3 bases outside the gene matches. CDR1 MNHEY and CDR2 SMNVEV come from the germline V gene (reference sequence). The CDR3 has 14 residues.

This chain joins TRBV9 and TRBJ2-7; 8 positions agree with TRBD2. CDR1 and CDR2 from the germline V gene are SGDLS and YYNGEE. This CDR3 region has 14 residues. With 6 bases clipped from V and 2 bases from J, the junction kept 7 bases outside the gene matches. CDR3 nucleotide sequence: TGTGCCAGCACACCGGGGGGGCGAGCCTACGAGCAGTACTTC. It yields the protein CASTPGGRAYEQYF.

The table lists this clonotype with a few counts. CDR3 loop: CASSWAGGNEEQFF. CDR3 coding DNA: TGTGCCAGCAGTTGGGCAGGGGGAAACGAAGAGCAGTTCTTC. The rearrangement uses TRBV2 and TRBJ2-1, with TRBD1 identical over 7 bases. Unmatched junction bases numbered 11, after V lost 5 bases and J lost 10 bases. CDR3 length equals 14 residues. Germline loops: CDR1 SNHLY, CDR2 FYNNEI.

This rearrangement joins TRBV28 to TRBJ1-1; perhaps TRBD1 as D (5 bases). V shed 6 bases and J shed 7 bases, with 15 bases lying between them. The CDR3 consists of 13 residues. Per the germline V gene, CDR1 is MDHEN and CDR2 is SYDVKM. The CDR3 here is CASSPQGNLEAFF. CDR3 sequence (DNA): TGTGCCAGCAGCCCCCAGGGAAACCTTGAAGCTTTCTTT. Full variable domain (rest looked up from reference TRBV28 and TRBJ1-1): DVKVTQSSRYLVKRTGEKVFLECVQDMDHENMFWYRQDPGLGLRLIYFSYDVKMKEKGDIPEGYSVSREKKERFSLILESASTNQTSMYLCASSPQGNLEAFFGQGTRLTVV.